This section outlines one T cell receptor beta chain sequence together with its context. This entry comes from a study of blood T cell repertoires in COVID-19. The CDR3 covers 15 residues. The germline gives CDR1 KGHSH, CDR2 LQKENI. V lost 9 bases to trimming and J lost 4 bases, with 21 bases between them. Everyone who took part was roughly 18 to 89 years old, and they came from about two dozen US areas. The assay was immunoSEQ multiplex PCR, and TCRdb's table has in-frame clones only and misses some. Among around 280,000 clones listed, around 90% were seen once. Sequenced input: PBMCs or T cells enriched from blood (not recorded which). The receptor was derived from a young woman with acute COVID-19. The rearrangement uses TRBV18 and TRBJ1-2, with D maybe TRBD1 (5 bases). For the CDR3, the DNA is TGTGCCAGTATCCCAACAGGAACCGCTCTCTATGGCTACACCTTC. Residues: CASIPTGTALYGYTF.